This is a list of T cell receptor beta chains from one sample in a study of molecular identifiers for immune sequencing clone quantification. MiXCR, applied by TCRdb to the PCR reads, yields one record per CDR3 protein. This sample has about 330,000 distinct CDR3 sequences, with about 22% found just once. The specimen was naive CD8+ T cells from blood, with Jurkat cell RNA spiked in. The receptors were gathered from a human donor in good health. Some libraries in this study had Jurkat cell RNA spiked in. The CDR3 runs from the conserved cysteine through the conserved F or W. The order of the fields is J gene, clone size, V gene, CDR3 protein. A clone size is listed for some rows: how often the clone was seen (once, few, many), or a class if it is expanded.

>TRBJ1-1|.|TRBV6-5
CASSYRAYPGTSNTEAFF
>TRBJ1-1|.|TRBV27
CASQQGAPPVDTEAFF
>TRBJ2-1|once|TRBV5-6
CASSLIGLADNEQFF
>TRBJ2-5|many|TRBV7-8
CASSLAVGSSGSYQETQYF
>TRBJ2-7|.|TRBV5-8
CASRNRDRGAYEQYF
>TRBJ2-5|.|TRBV7-6
CASSLVPAGEETRYF
>TRBJ1-1|many|TRBV12-3/TRBV12-4
CASNWDRVTEAFF
>TRBJ2-7|many|TRBV5-6
CASSKAGYRYEQYF
>TRBJ2-7|few|TRBV19
CASSIWTTSEQYF
>TRBJ2-3|many|TRBV12-3/TRBV12-4
CASVPGASTDTQYF
>TRBJ2-3|.|TRBV27
CASKILAGTDTQYF
>TRBJ2-1|.|TRBV11-2
CASSPPALAGINRFF
>TRBJ1-1|few|TRBV7-9
CASSLYAAEAFF
>TRBJ2-3|.|TRBV27
CASGSTSGGSTDTQYF
>TRBJ2-7|many|TRBV7-9
CASSSPADPDYEQYF
>TRBJ2-3|many|TRBV6-5
CASSYDRDSGTDTQYF
>TRBJ2-3|many|TRBV29-1
CSVVAREHTDTQYF
>TRBJ2-1|.|TRBV9
CASSEPPFGGGSYNEQFF
>TRBJ2-5|.|TRBV18
CASSPQSHADPKTQCF
>TRBJ1-1|.|TRBV7-9
CASSSEDTTGTEAFF
>TRBJ2-5|.|TRBV24-1
CATSGQKDQETQHF
>TRBJ2-3|.|TRBV5-1
CASSLETSGVWGTDTQYF
>TRBJ2-7|.|TRBV7-9
CASSLRTSGRAAVEQYF
>TRBJ1-3|many|TRBV12-3/TRBV12-4
CASSLLSGNTIYF
>TRBJ2-2|.|TRBV7-9
CASSFWGPDTGGLFF
>TRBJ1-5|many|TRBV20-1
CSARDGDRAYSNQPQHF
>TRBJ1-2|many|TRBV12-3/TRBV12-4
CASSLFMRNGYTF
>TRBJ2-7|many|TRBV27
CASSGLAALYEQYF
>TRBJ2-7|.|TRBV3-1
CASSQEGHEQYF
>TRBJ2-1|many|TRBV15
CATSSKPMGYNEQFF
>TRBJ2-3|.|TRBV11-2
CASSAPGRVGADTQYF
>TRBJ2-1|many|TRBV5-6
CASSLRPFGYNEQFF
>TRBJ2-5|.|TRBV7-9
CTSSPPPRALETQYF
>TRBJ1-1|.|TRBV5-3
CASSPTDLTPVASSEAFF
>TRBJ1-5|.|TRBV28
CASSLGGYYDQPQHF
>TRBJ2-7|.|TRBV20-1
CSARDQSSYEQHF
>TRBJ2-1|few|TRBV11-2
CASSFQDEQFF
>TRBJ1-5|.|TRBV18
CASSPRGVVKDQPQHF
>TRBJ2-5|many|TRBV6-5
CASRSRSRETQYF
>TRBJ1-1|many|TRBV28
CASSPGQVEAFF
>TRBJ1-1|many|TRBV29-1
CSAKAQGAEAFF
>TRBJ2-7|few|TRBV4-1
CASSQVARGYEQYF
>TRBJ2-1|.|TRBV4-3
CASSQWMGMTSGRAGEQFF
>TRBJ2-7|few|TRBV20-1
CSAPQGMAHEQYF
>TRBJ1-2|.|TRBV7-6
CASSPIPGQGAMFYGYTF